These T cell receptor beta chains were read from a single sample in a study of CD8 T cells in Susac syndrome. TCRdb recomputed calls from the immunoSEQ multiplex PCR reads with MiXCR, one row per CDR3 protein. The table includes about 73,000 distinct CDR3 sequences, about 95% detected once. The sequencing sample was made of CD8+ T cells from PBMCs. The receptors were sampled from a human donor with multiple sclerosis. Each CDR3 is given with its conserved first and last residue. Each record gives: clone size, D gene, CDR3 length, V gene, J gene, CDR3 DNA, CDR3 protein. D genes are given only for firm matches. Expanded clones are given a class, and other clones once, few, many or no size at all.

NA	NA	15	TRBV7-8	TRBJ1-1	TGTGCCAGCAACGATATGACGAGGGGCGACACTGAAGCTTTCTTT	CASNDMTRGDTEAFF
NA	TRBD1	14	TRBV27	TRBJ2-7	TGTGCCAGCAGTTTAGGGACAGGGGGAGGCGAGCAGTACTTC	CASSLGTGGGEQYF
NA	TRBD1	16	TRBV7-2	TRBJ2-5	TGTGCCAGCAGCCCTCGGACAGGACTGTACCAAGAGACCCAGTACTTC	CASSPRTGLYQETQYF
NA	NA	16	TRBV27	TRBJ2-7	TGTGCCAGCAGTTTAGAGTTTCTGGAACAGGGTTACGAGCAGTACTTC	CASSLEFLEQGYEQYF
NA	TRBD2	16	TRBV7-3	TRBJ2-1	TGTGCCAGCAGCTCTTTAGCGGGGGGGCCTTACAATGAGCAGTTCTTC	CASSSLAGGPYNEQFF
once	NA	15	TRBV6-5	TRBJ1-2	TGTGCCAGCAGTACTTTTCAACAGGGAGGGTATGGCTACACCTTC	CASSTFQQGGYGYTF
NA	NA	15	TRBV9	TRBJ2-1	TGTGCCAGCAGCCCGGCGGGGAGCTTTTACAATGAGCAGTTCTTC	CASSPAGSFYNEQFF
NA	TRBD2	13	TRBV7-2	TRBJ2-7	TGTGCCAGCAGAGATGGACTAGCTGGTGAGCAGTACTTC	CASRDGLAGEQYF
NA	TRBD2	19	TRBV6-1	TRBJ2-6	TGTGCCAGCAGTACGCCTTTAGCGGGGGACTTCTCTGGGGCCAACGTCCTGACTTTC	CASSTPLAGDFSGANVLTF
NA	NA	15	TRBV7-9	TRBJ2-7	TGTGCCAGCAGCTTAGTGGGCGGGGTGTCCTACGAGCAGTACTTC	CASSLVGGVSYEQYF
NA	TRBD2	18	TRBV13	TRBJ2-3	TGTGCCAGCAGCTTGGGACTAGCGGGCCTCGGAAGCACAGATACGCAGTATTTT	CASSLGLAGLGSTDTQYF
NA	NA	14	TRBV10-3	TRBJ2-7	TGTGCCATCGGGACCCTTCCTAGTTCCAACGAGCAGTACTTC	CAIGTLPSSNEQYF
NA	NA	15	TRBV7-9	TRBJ2-4	TGTGCCAGCAGCTTAGATCTCGGGGCCCAAAACATTCAGTACTTC	CASSLDLGAQNIQYF
NA	NA	17	TRBV19	TRBJ1-5	TGTGCCAGTAGTGCAAAATCGGGGCCTCAATCCAATCAGCCCCAGCATTTT	CASSAKSGPQSNQPQHF
NA	NA	14	TRBV2	TRBJ2-1	TGTGCCAGCAGTGAATCCTCCAGAGACAATGAGCAGTTCTTC	CASSESSRDNEQFF